The source of this T cell receptor (beta chain) is a study of chemoradiotherapy in HPV16-positive cancers. Study-level findings and limits: Only two HPV16-positive patients supplied the functional HPV-specificity definition. HPV-responsive T-cell expansion during chemoradiotherapy was linked to improved recurrence-free survival in HPV16-positive patients. Non-HPV-specific T cells did not expand in tumors during treatment, whereas candidate HPV-specific clones and E7-related motifs did.

The CDR3 length is 14 residues. Data came from immunoSEQ multiplex PCR; TCRdb stores just in-frame clones and leaves some out. The table lists around 2,800 clones, roughly 90% of them singletons. Worth noting for this clone: The antigen is unknown.

Repeated repertoire sampling spanned the course of chemoradiotherapy. This receptor was taken from a human donor with HPV-associated anogenital cancer. The rearrangement uses TRBV7-5 and TRBJ2-2; the table's D call, TRBD1, has no DNA check behind it. TRBV7-5 is a pseudogene locus. Sequenced here: tumor tissue, sampled from a patient who underwent chemoradiotherapy. CDR3 residues: CVRWTGLHTGELFF. For the CDR3, the DNA is TGTGTCAGGTGGACAGGGTTACACACCGGGGAGCTGTTTTTT.